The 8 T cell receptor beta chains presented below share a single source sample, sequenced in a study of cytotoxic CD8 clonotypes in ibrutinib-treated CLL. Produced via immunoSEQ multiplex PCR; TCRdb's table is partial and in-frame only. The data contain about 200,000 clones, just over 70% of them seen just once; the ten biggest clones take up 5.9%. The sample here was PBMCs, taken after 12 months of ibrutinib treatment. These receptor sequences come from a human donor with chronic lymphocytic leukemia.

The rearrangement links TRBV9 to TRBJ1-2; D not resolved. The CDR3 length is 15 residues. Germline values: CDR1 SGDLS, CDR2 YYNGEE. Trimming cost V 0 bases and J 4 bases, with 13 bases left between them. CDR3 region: CASSVAIGVGYGYTF. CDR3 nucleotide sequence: TGTGCCAGCAGCGTAGCTATTGGGGTGGGCTATGGCTACACCTTC.

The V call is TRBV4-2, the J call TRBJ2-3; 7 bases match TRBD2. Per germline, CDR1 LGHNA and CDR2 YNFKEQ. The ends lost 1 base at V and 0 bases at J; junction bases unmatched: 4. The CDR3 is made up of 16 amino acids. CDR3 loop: CASSQGGGVSTDTQYF. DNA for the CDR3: TGTGCCAGCAGCCAAGGCGGGGGAGTCAGCACAGATACGCAGTATTTT.

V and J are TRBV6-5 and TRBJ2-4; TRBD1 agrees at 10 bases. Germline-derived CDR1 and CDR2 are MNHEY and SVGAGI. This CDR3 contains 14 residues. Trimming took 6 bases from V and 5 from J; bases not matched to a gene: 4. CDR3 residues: CASSRGTGENIQYF. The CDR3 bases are TGTGCCAGCAGCCGCGGGACAGGGGAAAACATTCAGTACTTC.

The chain's CDR3 is CAWSVGGVNQPQHF. The CDR3 nucleotides read TGTGCCTGGAGTGTCGGAGGAGTCAATCAGCCCCAGCATTTT. The chain combines TRBV30 with TRBJ1-5, with D hard to call. This CDR3 contains 14 residues. V was trimmed by 0 bases and J by 3 bases, leaving 9 bases between them. The germline V gene encodes CDR1 GTSNPN and CDR2 SVGIG (reference sequence).

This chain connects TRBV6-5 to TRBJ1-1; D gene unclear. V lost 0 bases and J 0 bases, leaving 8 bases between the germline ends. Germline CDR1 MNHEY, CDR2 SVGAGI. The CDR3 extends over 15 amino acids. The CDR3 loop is CASSYSSHMNTEAFF. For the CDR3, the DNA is TGTGCCAGCAGTTACTCTTCACACATGAACACTGAAGCTTTCTTT.

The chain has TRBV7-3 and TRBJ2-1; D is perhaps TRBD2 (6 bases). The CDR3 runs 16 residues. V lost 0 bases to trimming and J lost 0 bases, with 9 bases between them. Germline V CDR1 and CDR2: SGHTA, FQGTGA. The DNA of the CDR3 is TGTGCCAGCAGCTTAACGGGCGGGGCCTCCTACAATGAGCAGTTCTTC. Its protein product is CASSLTGGASYNEQFF. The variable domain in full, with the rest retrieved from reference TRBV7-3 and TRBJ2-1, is GAGVSQTPSNKVTEKGKYVELRCDPISGHTALYWYRQSLGQGPEFLIYFQGTGAADDSGLPNDRFFAVRPEGSVSTLKIQRTERGDSAVYLCASSLTGGASYNEQFFGPGTRLTVL.

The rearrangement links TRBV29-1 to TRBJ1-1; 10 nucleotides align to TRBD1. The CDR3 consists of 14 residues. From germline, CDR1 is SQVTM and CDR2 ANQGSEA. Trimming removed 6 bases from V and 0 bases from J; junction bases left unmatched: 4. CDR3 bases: TGCAGCGTGAAGGGACAGGGGCTGAACACTGAAGCTTTCTTT. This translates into CSVKGQGLNTEAFF.

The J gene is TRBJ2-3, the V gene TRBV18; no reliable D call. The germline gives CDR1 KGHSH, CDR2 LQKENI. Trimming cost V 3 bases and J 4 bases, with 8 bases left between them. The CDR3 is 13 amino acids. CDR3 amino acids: CASSPLFADTQYF. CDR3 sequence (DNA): TGTGCCAGCTCACCCTTATTTGCAGATACGCAGTATTTT.